A single sample gave rise to the 11 T cell receptor beta chains below, sequenced in a study of response to subunit inactivated influenza vaccine. Via MiXCR, TCRdb re-called the RT-PCR reads, giving one row per CDR3 protein. This table holds roughly 700,000 distinct CDR3 sequences, over 11% found once. The sample in question was PBMCs from blood, obtained approximately 15 days before vaccination. The receptors shown here come from a man between 50 and 59 years old who received an inactivated influenza vaccine.

The chain combines TRBV11-2 with TRBJ2-5; 8 nucleotides agree with TRBD1. Germline V gene lookup returns CDR1 SGHAT and CDR2 FQNNGV. V trimming: 3 bases; J trimming: 4 bases; junction bases outside the gene matches: 10. This CDR3 contains 16 residues. Written as DNA, the CDR3 is TGTGCCAGCAGCTTGAGCCGGACAGGGTTTGGAGAGACCCAGTACTTC. It codes for CASSLSRTGFGETQYF.

J is TRBJ2-2 and V is TRBV29-1; D possibly corresponds to TRBD1 (5 bases). From germline, CDR1 is SQVTM and CDR2 ANQGSEA. The CDR3 covers 13 residues. CDR3 in amino acids: CSASLGPTGELFF. In DNA form, the CDR3 reads TGCAGTGCCTCGCTGGGGCCCACCGGGGAGCTGTTTTTT.

This clonotype was picked up one time. The gene calls are TRBV10-3 and TRBJ2-7; D is ambiguous. Trimming pared 4 bases from V and 4 bases from J, leaving 11 bases between. The germline gives CDR1 ENHRY, CDR2 SYGVKD. This CDR3 comprises 13 residues. The CDR3 region is CAISGNSEYEQYF. DNA of the CDR3: TGTGCCATCAGTGGTAACAGTGAGTACGAGCAGTACTTC.

This clonotype was picked up many times. The chain is built from TRBV2 and TRBJ1-1; D gene ambiguous. The CDR3 runs to 12 residues. The V gene's germline CDR1 is SNHLY and CDR2 FYNNEI. V lost 6 bases and J lost 0, with 5 bases in between. CDR3 sequence reads: CASRTVNTEAFF. The CDR3 nucleotides read TGTGCCAGCAGGACGGTGAACACTGAAGCTTTCTTT.

The chain is built from TRBV12-3 or TRBV12-4 and TRBJ2-7; TRBD2 is a possible D gene (7 bases). V lost 3 bases, J lost 6 bases, and 15 bases lay in between. The CDR3 is 14 amino acids. Written as DNA, the CDR3 is TGTGCCAGCAGTTTTATAGGGAGGGGGAGCGAGCAGTACTTC. This translates into CASSFIGRGSEQYF.

The chain has TRBV20-1 and TRBJ2-7; 8 bases align to TRBD2. The V gene end was trimmed by 4 bases and the J gene end by 4 bases; junction bases not matched to a gene: 12. CDR1 and CDR2 (germline): DFQATT, SNEGSKA (reference sequence). This CDR3 contains 15 residues. The DNA for the CDR3 is TGCAGTGCTATAGGCGGGAGGATAATCCTATACGAGCAGTACTTC. Encoded protein: CSAIGGRIILYEQYF.

CDR3 in amino acids: CAISVATELFF. The CDR3 DNA follows: TGTGCCATCAGTGTAGCGACGGAGCTGTTTTTT. V gene TRBV10-3 combines with J gene TRBJ2-2; a weak D match, TRBD2 (5 bases). V was pared by 4 bases and J by 10 bases, with 7 bases between. Germline V lookup: CDR1 ENHRY, CDR2 SYGVKD. CDR3 length: 11 amino acids.

The chain uses TRBV5-5 and TRBJ1-1, with TRBD1 matching over 8 bases. After removal of 1 base from V and 1 base from J, the junction contained 6 bases not matched to a gene. CDR3 length: 16 amino acids. Per the germline V gene, CDR1 is SGHKS and CDR2 is YYEKEE (reference sequence). The CDR3 sequence is CASSLLEQGENTEAFF. The DNA for the CDR3 is TGTGCCAGCAGCTTGCTTGAACAGGGGGAGAACACTGAAGCTTTCTTT.

This chain joins TRBV14 and TRBJ2-2; 9 nucleotides match TRBD1. CDR1 and CDR2 from the germline V gene are SGHDN and FVKESK. J gave up 4 bases and V 2 bases, and 8 bases lay outside the gene matches. The CDR3 totals 17 residues. CDR3 sequence: CASSQLPGQGTTGELFF. CDR3 coding DNA: TGTGCCAGCAGCCAACTCCCGGGACAGGGTACCACCGGGGAGCTGTTTTTT.

This chain links TRBV6-4 with TRBJ2-1; TRBD2 matches at 9 bases. The CDR3 contains 14 residues. V lost 2 bases, J lost 9 bases, and 5 bases stayed unmatched. CDR1 is MRHNA, CDR2 SNTAGT, per germline. In DNA, the CDR3 is TGTGCCAGCAGTGACATTGCGGGAGGGGGTGAGCAGTTCTTC. Translated, it gives CASSDIAGGGEQFF.

This clonotype was detected ten times or more. This rearrangement joins TRBV20-1 to TRBJ2-7; a possible D gene is TRBD2 (5 bases). The germline CDR1 and CDR2 sequences are DFQATT and SNEGSKA (reference sequence). The CDR3 extends over 13 amino acids. Trimming took 5 bases from V and 3 from J, leaving 14 bases between them. This CDR3 is CSAGSMVRYEQYF. CDR3 DNA: TGCAGTGCTGGGAGTATGGTGCGCTACGAGCAGTACTTC.